This T cell receptor (beta chain) was retrieved from a study of cytomegalovirus exposure and HLA in healthy donors (TCRdb year 2017). In terms of the full investigation: An earlier analysis of approximately 640 of the donors reported 250 to 300 Gb of sequence data and 120 million or so unique TCR beta sequences from about 200 million T cells. Roughly 300 gigabases of sequencing data and approximately 93 million unique TCR sequences were included in an early release covering around 600 HLA-typed donors. Of the roughly 400 genotyped donors, roughly 85% fell in the genetic ancestry cluster associated with self-reported Caucasian donors. The study was designed to test whether signatures of past pathogen exposure could be identified by cataloging public T cell receptors. The study profiled the T cell repertoires of 500 to 800 subjects by immunosequencing and related them to cytomegalovirus serostatus. Besides the first cohort of approximately 710 subjects, a separate validation cohort made up of 120 different subjects was used. To predict cytomegalovirus infection status, the study combined high-throughput TCR immunosequencing, statistical association of individual TCRs with disease status, and machine learning. A later analysis re-examined previously published TCR beta repertoires from roughly 720 donors and added high-resolution HLA genotyping to investigate patterns of TCR occurrence. Rather than using new phenotypic data, the later analysis identified candidate immune exposures from TCR beta sequences and from how often those sequences occurred across donors. To decide whether each TCR beta V gene segment behaved as functional or pseudogenic, an earlier analysis of over 500 of the donors relied on high-throughput TCR beta sequencing. Alongside the repertoire data, information on donor age, sex, ethnicity and CMV serostatus was compiled. A later genetic analysis used genome-wide SNP genotypes for 398 of the 666 donors, treating that subset as a discovery cohort. Every repertoire in the discovery cohort had been generated on one and the same sequencing platform. Class I and class II HLA loci were covered by the typing at four-digit resolution. The number of donors typed differed by locus, with roughly 620-630 for A, B, C, DRB1 and DQB1, around 560 for DQA1, 606 for DPA1, and about 450 for DPB1. Because of strong linkage in the cohort, five DR-DQ haplotypes were treated as single units for association and clustering. Among some 400 genotyped donors of the cohort, an average of 235,054 unique TCR beta nucleotide sequences were sequenced per donor, about a sixth of them non-productive. Results the study describes overall, beyond this receptor: According to a later analysis, TCR association rates differed among HLA loci, with DRB1 alleles showing the most associated TCRs and HLA-C alleles showing the fewest. A few of the identified cytomegalovirus-associated TCR beta chains were confirmed in vitro to be specific for cytomegalovirus antigens. A later analysis found that most CMV-associated TCR beta chains appeared HLA-restricted, with HLA associations seemingly driven largely by CMV exposure. Roughly uniform sequencing depth across donors was assumed in presence/absence analyses, although this assumption may not hold. Across donors, most TCR sequences were observed very rarely, whereas some public TCRs were present in many individuals. In a later analysis, several top co-occurrence clusters were reported to appear linked to parvovirus B19, influenza, CMV and Epstein-Barr virus. When HLA alleles, especially DR and DQ, strongly co-occurred, TCR associations were difficult to assign to individual alleles. Only TCR beta chains were sequenced in this cohort, and the absence of alpha or paired-chain data limited detectable features. A further reported finding was that TCR beta sequences accurately predicted the HLA-A and HLA-B alleles for most subjects in the first cohort. Because some donors lacked HLA typing at each locus, the association tests relied only on the typed subset. It was suggested by the authors that the approach could potentially be generalized to other disease states and immunological phenotypes. Because the 87-base-pair reads could not distinguish some IMGT-functional V segments, including TRBV6-2 and TRBV6-3, those segments were excluded. A later genetic analysis associated a missense DCLRE1C variant with V-gene and J-gene trimming of TCR beta chains, and an independent cohort replicated the association. At a false discovery rate of 0.05, a later analysis linked roughly 17,000 TCR beta sequences to specific HLA alleles. Because counts were too low, about 15 rarely observed V segments, including chromosome 9 orphons, were left out of the earlier analysis of about 620 of the donors. Broadly in line with IMGT annotations, most TCR beta V segments showed up in productive rearrangements about 87% or about 30% of the time in an earlier analysis of some 590 of the donors. The classifier was reported to diagnose cytomegalovirus status with high specificity and sensitivity in both the original cohort and the validation cohort. A later genetic analysis reported fewer N-insertions in productive TCRs among donors in an Asian-associated ancestry cluster than the approximately 670-donor mean. A group of highly shared sequence variants was considered likely to be a technical artifact of the sequencing pipeline. Correlated functional status among segregating V segments might be attributable to linkage disequilibrium, but an unknown experimental factor could not be ruled out. Compared with equally common non-associated chains, HLA-associated TCR beta chains in a later analysis were more clonally expanded and had lower generation probabilities. CMV serostatus was the only immune exposure information available for the cohort. In the study, some 180 TCR beta chains were listed as associated with cytomegalovirus.

The germline V end is reduced by 0 bases and the J end by 8 bases; junction bases left unmatched: 10. Measured from the cysteine to the phenylalanine, the CDR3 is 16 residues long. The sequence is cut down to CDR3 DNA, 48 bases in frame from base 1. Reading the germline V gene gives CDR1 SGDLS and CDR2 YYNGEE. The cohort consisted of approximately 690 healthy bone marrow donors. Cohort members were all nominally healthy when sampled, although unrecorded immune exposures were likely present. The donor tested CMV seronegative and was one of the 352 seronegative cohort members. Every donor gave a peripheral blood sample, and the peripheral blood mononuclear cells from that sample were used for TCR beta sequencing. Genomic DNA was extracted from the blood cell samples with the Qiagen DNeasy Blood Extraction Kit. This clone was picked up one time. What this receptor recognizes is not known. Base qualities are not provided; no much larger clone lies one nucleotide away.

The library was generated by the immunoSEQ multiplex PCR assay. The multiplex PCR relied on a mix of 60 forward primers for TCR Vbeta segments and 13 reverse primers for TCR Jbeta segments. A multiplex PCR assay on genomic DNA amplified the CDR3 region of rearranged TCR beta genes. On the Illumina HiSeq System, the amplified TCR beta libraries were sequenced as 87-base-pair reads. For the original study's pipeline: A later analysis counted tens of millions of unique TCR beta chains across the 550 to 750 repertoires, and some 12 million of these chains were shared by at least two donors. To remove PCR and sequencing errors, raw reads were error-corrected and collapsed into unique sequences using a nearest-neighbor algorithm that merged closely related sequences. CDR3 sequences were aligned to IMGT reference sequences to assign V, D and J gene segments. For a sequence to be retained, a match of at least six nucleotides to both a V gene segment and a J gene segment was required. Rearrangements were classified as productive when the CDR3 lacked stop codons and remained in frame with V and J, and all other rearrangements were classified as non-productive. CDR3 was defined according to IMGT convention as the region running from the second conserved V-encoded cysteine to the conserved J-encoded phenylalanine. Sequences without an unambiguous match to a single V gene segment were excluded from the earlier analysis of a few hundred of the donors. An earlier analysis of over 450 of the donors classified V segments as functional when productive rearrangements were above 56.7% and as segregating when the standard deviation between donors was above 5%. A statistical classification framework was developed to diagnose cytomegalovirus status using the catalog of TCR beta chain sequences. A later analysis assigned V and J genes by comparing TCR nucleotide sequences with IMGT/GENE-DB human TR gene sequences. In a later analysis, CDR3 sequences and most-parsimonious VDJ recombination scenarios were assigned using the TCRdist pipeline. In a later analysis, each TCR beta chain was defined by its CDR3 amino acid sequence together with its V-gene family, and reads lacking a unique V-gene family were excluded. In a later analysis, some 600 highly shared, low-generation-probability nucleotide sequences were removed to address suspected cross-contamination and a sequencing artifact. In a later analysis, a clonal expansion index for each public chain was calculated from normalized within-repertoire ranks of inferred template counts. A later analysis computed generation probabilities with a VDJ recombination model fitted to out-of-frame rearrangements, and checked the results against IGoR. A later analysis scored TCR-TCR, TCR-HLA and TCR-CMV co-occurrence with hypergeometric tests, applying a repertoire-size bias correction to TCR pairs. In a later analysis, false discovery rates were estimated by permuting HLA or CMV assignments 20 times. In a later analysis, co-occurring TCRs were grouped using DBSCAN, and TCRdist sequence similarity was added for clustering within HLA-allele-positive subsets. Co-occurrence clustering excluded repertoires with fewer than 30,000 or more than 120,000 public chains, plus five with anomalous nucleotide sharing. Imported from immuneACCESS, the table was reduced by TCRdb to in-frame sequences with V and J called. These copies leave out some clones; in studies compared against another copy, an unresolved V gene accounts for under half, and the cause of the remainder is not known. That table is the source of V, J and clone size, and D and trimming were worked out from the DNA. Present in this sample are some 180,000 clones, roughly 78% of which were seen just once. The ten most abundant clones make up under 2% of the sample.

The clonotype was recovered from a woman aged 25 to 39 in good health and CMV-seronegative. The sequence is built from TRBV9 and TRBJ2-1; 8 central nucleotides agree with TRBD1. The sample comprised PBMCs. The sequence in DNA is TGTGCCAGCAGCGTAGGTCTGGACAGGGCGGTGGATGAGCAGTTCTTC. This sequence encodes CASSVGLDRAVDEQFF.